The 23 T cell receptor beta chains below were found in one sample sequenced in a study of T-cell reconstitution after alpha-beta-depleted transplantation in children. Preparation of the TCRbeta library involved a method that used unique molecular identifiers. One entry per CDR3 protein results from TCRdb running MiXCR on the PCR reads. This sample has over 400,000 distinct CDR3 sequences, with approximately 13% found just once. The sequences come from PBMCs from the stem cell graft donor, collected from the stem cell graft. The receptors originated from a human donor who donated a stem cell graft to a child with combined immunodeficiency.

This clonotype appeared a single time. The chain employs TRBV7-4 and TRBJ1-1; 12 nucleotides agree with TRBD1. Germline loops: CDR1 SGHVT, CDR2 SQSDAQ. This CDR3 spans 19 amino acids. Germline trimming cut 5 bases from V and 6 bases from J; bases unmatched to any gene: 19. CDR3 sequence (DNA): TGTGCCAGCAGCCTGCATGCGGCCGGGACAGGGGGCGAATTGGCTGAAGCTTTCTTT. Translated, it gives CASSLHAAGTGGELAEAFF.

CDR3 sequence: CSVADQGGQNIQYF. The CDR3 DNA sequence: TGCAGCGTTGCCGACCAGGGAGGTCAAAACATTCAGTACTTC. V is TRBV29-1 and J is TRBJ2-4, with D perhaps matching TRBD2 (6 bases). Trimming removed 4 bases at V and 5 bases at J, with 15 bases between. Germline V gene data show CDR1 as SQVTM and CDR2 as ANQGSEA. This CDR3 comprises 14 residues.

V gene TRBV20-1 combines with J gene TRBJ2-7; D uncertain. CDR3 size: 14 residues. CDR1 and CDR2 (germline): DFQATT, SNEGSKA (reference sequence). V lost 1 base, J lost 4 bases, and 14 bases lay in between. The CDR3 protein is CSARAEPNFYEQYF. The CDR3 DNA sequence: TGCAGTGCTAGAGCCGAGCCGAACTTTTACGAGCAGTACTTC.

This clonotype was counted many times. The V and J genes are TRBV12-3 or TRBV12-4 and TRBJ2-3; 11 bases agree with TRBD2. There are 14 residues in the CDR3. V dropped 5 bases and J dropped 5; count of bases not matched to a gene: 3. CDR3 region: CASSPTSGVDTQYF. The CDR3 bases are TGTGCCAGCAGTCCGACTAGCGGGGTAGATACGCAGTATTTT.

This clonotype appeared a few times. The genes are TRBV29-1 and TRBJ1-1; D is uncertain. The CDR3 consists of 13 residues. The germline CDR1 and CDR2 sequences are SQVTM and ANQGSEA. V gave up 5 bases and J gave up 10 bases, with 20 bases separating them. CDR3 in amino acids: CSVRGLLTGRAFF. The DNA for the CDR3 is TGCAGCGTTCGCGGACTCCTAACGGGTCGAGCTTTCTTT.

As DNA, the CDR3 is TGTGCCAGCAATGGACAGGGGATTTGGGATGGCTACACCTTC. Translation: CASNGQGIWDGYTF. The V and J genes are TRBV6-1 and TRBJ1-2; TRBD1 matches 9 bases. V trimming: 7 bases; J trimming: 6 bases; junction bases outside the gene matches: 9. Germline values: CDR1 MNHNS, CDR2 SASEGT. This CDR3 region has 14 residues.

The V call is TRBV28, the J call TRBJ2-3; D gene uncertain. The CDR3 spans 14 residues. Germline V gene lookup returns CDR1 MDHEN and CDR2 SYDVKM. V was shortened by 6 bases and J by 0 bases, with 10 bases between the two germline ends. Here the CDR3 reads CASRSGSSTDTQYF. For the CDR3, the DNA is TGTGCCAGCAGGTCAGGATCTAGCACAGATACGCAGTATTTT.

This clonotype was counted many times. The chain carries TRBV20-1 and TRBJ2-1; the match to TRBD2 covers 8 bases. Germline lookup yields CDR1 DFQATT and CDR2 SNEGSKA (reference sequence). CDR3 length: 12 amino acids. V lost 5 bases, J lost 9 bases, and 6 bases stayed unmatched. CDR3 in DNA: TGCAGTGCTCGACGGGGGGGCGGTGAGCAGTTCTTC. As protein: CSARRGGGEQFF.

This clonotype occurred a few times. The rearrangement joins TRBV5-5 to TRBJ1-1, with D perhaps matching TRBD1 (5 bases). The V gene lost 2 bases and the J gene lost 3 bases, with 11 bases spanning the gap. The CDR3 consists of 14 residues. CDR1 is SGHKS and CDR2 is YYEKEE in the germline V gene (reference sequence). CDR3 sequence: CASSFTGPDTEAFF. The CDR3 DNA follows: TGTGCCAGCAGCTTTACGGGGCCGGACACTGAAGCTTTCTTT. Full variable domain (rest looked up from reference TRBV5-5 and TRBJ1-1): DAGVTQSPTHLIKTRGQQVTLRCSPISGHKSVSWYQQVLGQGPQFIFQYYEKEERGRGNFPDRFSARQFPNYSSELNVNALLLGDSALYLCASSFTGPDTEAFFGQGTRLTVV.

This clonotype was seen many times. The rearrangement uses TRBV12-3 or TRBV12-4 and TRBJ2-3; the match to TRBD2 covers 10 bases. CDR3 size: 19 residues. After removal of 3 bases from V and 2 bases from J, the junction contained 14 bases not matched to a gene. CDR3 bases: TGTGCCAGCAGTTTTAAAGGAAATAGCGGGAGGTTTAACACAGATACGCAGTATTTT. Amino acids: CASSFKGNSGRFNTDTQYF.

V usage is TRBV7-9 and J usage is TRBJ2-7, with D perhaps TRBD1 or TRBD2 (5 bases each). The ends were cut back, 0 bases at V and 3 bases at J, with 15 bases in the middle. The CDR3 covers 16 residues. The V gene's germline CDR1 is SEHNR and CDR2 FQNEAQ (reference sequence). CDR3: CASSLAQVGVRYEQYF. In nucleotides, the CDR3 is TGTGCCAGCAGCTTAGCGCAGGTGGGGGTGCGCTACGAGCAGTACTTC.

This clonotype was observed a few times. J is TRBJ2-5 and V is TRBV11-2, with a possible D match to TRBD2 (5 bases). V shed 9 bases and J shed 5 bases, with 16 bases lying between them. The germline CDR1 and CDR2 sequences are SGHAT and FQNNGV. The CDR3 totals 13 residues. CDR3 DNA sequence: TGTGCCAGTAGTTCCAGTGGCGGGGAGACCCAGTACTTC. It encodes CASSSSGGETQYF.

The table lists this clonotype with a few counts. The CDR3 region is CASSPTGEHTDTQYF. In DNA form, the CDR3 reads TGTGCCAGCAGCCCGACGGGGGAACACACAGATACGCAGTATTTT. The chain employs TRBV7-3 and TRBJ2-3; a possible D gene is TRBD2 (6 bases). The germline V and J ends were trimmed by 5 bases and 2 bases, with 14 bases remaining between them. Germline V gives CDR1 SGHTA, CDR2 FQGTGA. The CDR3 runs to 15 residues.

This clonotype was seen a few times. The V call is TRBV27, the J call TRBJ2-7; weak D call: TRBD1 (5 bases). The CDR3 has 14 residues. Trimming removed 6 bases at V and 2 bases at J, with 14 bases between. Per germline, CDR1 MNHEY and CDR2 SMNVEV (reference sequence). CDR3 coding DNA: TGTGCCAGCAGCTCCCACACAGGAACCTACGAGCAGTACTTC. Translation: CASSSHTGTYEQYF.

The CDR3 reads CASSLNLPTSSSGANVLTF. CDR3 bases: TGTGCCAGCAGCTTAAACCTTCCCACCTCCTCCTCTGGGGCCAACGTCCTGACTTTC. The V and J genes are TRBV11-1 and TRBJ2-6; D ambiguous. The CDR3 covers 19 residues. The V gene's germline CDR1 is SGHAT and CDR2 FQDESV (reference sequence). Trimming left V 2 bases short and J 0 bases short, with 17 bases between.

The chain recombines TRBV5-6 with TRBJ2-5, with D possibly being TRBD1 (5 bases). Germline assignment: CDR1 SGHDT and CDR2 YYEEEE. The CDR3 is 14 amino acids. Trimming removed 4 bases from V and 2 bases from J, with 12 bases in between. Here the CDR3 DNA reads TGTGCCAGCAGCGCGCAGGGCCCACAAGAGACCCAGTACTTC. As protein: CASSAQGPQETQYF.

This clonotype was counted a few times. The V and J genes are TRBV12-3 or TRBV12-4 and TRBJ2-7, with TRBD2 as a possible D gene (6 bases). Trimming cost V 7 bases and J 2 bases, with 12 bases left between them. There are 13 residues in the CDR3. As DNA, the CDR3 is TGTGCCAGCAACGTGGGACTGACCTACGAGCAGTACTTC. This gives the protein CASNVGLTYEQYF.

This clonotype was counted many times. This sequence joins TRBV7-2 and TRBJ2-1; D is undetermined. CDR1 and CDR2 from the germline V gene are SGHTA and FQGNSA. The CDR3 runs 13 residues. V lost 5 bases to trimming and J lost 5 bases, with 10 bases between them. CDR3 sequence reads: CASSPGPDNEQFF. CDR3 in DNA: TGTGCCAGCAGCCCCGGGCCCGACAATGAGCAGTTCTTC.

Note on this clonotype: The junction departs from germline at one end; a sequencing error may be responsible. The chain links TRBV18 to TRBJ1-2; D perhaps matches TRBD1 (6 bases). Germline CDR1 and CDR2: KGHSH and LQKENI. This CDR3 has 14 residues. The CDR3 DNA is TGTGCCAGCTCTATTGGGGAAGACACAGGGCCACCCCTCTTC. Translation gives CASSIGEDTGPPLF.

This clonotype was seen repeatedly, ten times or more. V usage is TRBV12-3 or TRBV12-4 and J usage is TRBJ1-5; a possible D gene is TRBD1 (6 bases). The V end lost 4 bases, the J end lost 4 bases, and 11 bases lay between the germline ends. This CDR3 is built from 14 residues. Here the CDR3 reads CASSWGGGNQPQHF. In nucleotides, the CDR3 is TGTGCCAGCAGTTGGGGGGGCGGGAATCAGCCCCAGCATTTT.

The chain recombines TRBV12-3 or TRBV12-4 with TRBJ2-3; TRBD2 is a possible D gene (5 bases). The CDR3 loop spans 14 amino acids. V was cut by 0 bases and J by 6 bases, with 10 bases left in between. The CDR3 here is CASSLARGMDTQYF. Written as DNA, the CDR3 is TGTGCCAGCAGTTTAGCTCGGGGAATGGATACGCAGTATTTT.

This clonotype has a count of ten or more. One end of the junction fails to match germline, which may point to a read error. The rearrangement joins TRBV9 to TRBJ2-2, with 7 bases that match TRBD1. Germline CDR1 reads SGDLS; CDR2 reads YYNGEE. CDR3 size: 13 residues. In DNA form, the CDR3 reads TGCGCCAGCAGCCAATCAGGGGGCGGGGAGCTGTTTTTT. It specifies CASSQSGGGELFF.

This clonotype has ten or more counts. This chain uses TRBV7-9 with TRBJ2-7; 12 nucleotides align to TRBD2. Looked up from germline, CDR1 is SEHNR and CDR2 is FQNEAQ (reference sequence). Trimming removed 5 bases from V and 2 bases from J; junction bases left unmatched: 4. This CDR3 spans 15 amino acids. This CDR3 is CASSPRTSGTYEQYF. The CDR3 region has the DNA TGTGCCAGCAGCCCTAGGACTAGCGGGACCTACGAGCAGTACTTC.